This TCR beta chain was captured in a study of monozygotic twins with inflammatory bowel disease. No DNA is given; TCRdb re-called the 5' RACE reads and lists each CDR3 protein once. The sample has 300,000 to 400,000 distinct CDR3 sequences. Germline V gene data show CDR1 as SGHAT and CDR2 as FQNNGV. CDR3 length equals 13 residues. This receptor was obtained from a human donor with ulcerative colitis or Crohn's disease, or a healthy co-twin of an affected twin (not recorded which). The rearrangement uses TRBV11-2 and TRBJ2-7. The sequenced sample was blood. The CDR3 protein is CASSLEVTYEQYF.